This T cell receptor (beta chain) was sequenced in a study of tumor-infiltrating lymphocytes in oesophageal squamous cell carcinoma. In its sample, this clonotype ranks as medium-sized (0.01 to 0.1%). A much bigger clone sits one base away, suggesting this may be a read error. TCRdb used MiXCR to reprocess the PCR reads, holding one entry per CDR3 protein. The sample shows some 10,000 distinct CDR3 sequences, around 50% of them seen only once. With 3 bases removed from V and 7 bases from J, the gap between germline ends came to 10 bases. From germline, CDR1 is SEHNR and CDR2 FQNEAQ (reference sequence). The CDR3 totals 12 residues.

This chain joins TRBV7-9 and TRBJ2-7; D call uncertain. The source material was esophageal tumor tissue. The clonotype originates from a female donor with esophageal squamous cell carcinoma. CDR3 nucleotide sequence: TGTGCCAGCAGCTTCTATCGCAATGAGCAGTACTTC. As protein: CASSFYRNEQYF. Complete variable domain (other parts from reference TRBV7-9 and TRBJ2-7): DTGVSQNPRHKITKRGQNVTFRCDPISEHNRLYWYRQTLGQGPEFLTYFQNEAQLEKSRLLSDRFSAERPKGSFSTLEIQRTEQGDSAMYLCASSFYRNEQYFGPGTRLTVT.